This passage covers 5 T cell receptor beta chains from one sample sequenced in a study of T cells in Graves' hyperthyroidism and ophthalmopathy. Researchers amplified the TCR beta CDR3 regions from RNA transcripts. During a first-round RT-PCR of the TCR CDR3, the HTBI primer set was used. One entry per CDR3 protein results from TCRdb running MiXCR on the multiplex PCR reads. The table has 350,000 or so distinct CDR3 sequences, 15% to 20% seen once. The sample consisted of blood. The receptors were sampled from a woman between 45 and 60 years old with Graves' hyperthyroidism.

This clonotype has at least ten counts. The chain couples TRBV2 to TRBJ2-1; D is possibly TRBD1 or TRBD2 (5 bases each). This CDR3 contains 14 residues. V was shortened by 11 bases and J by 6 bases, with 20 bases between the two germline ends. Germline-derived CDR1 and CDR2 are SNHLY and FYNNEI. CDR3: CAGSPGHGGNEQFF. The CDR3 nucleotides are TGTGCCGGTTCCCCGGGCCATGGGGGCAATGAGCAGTTCTTC. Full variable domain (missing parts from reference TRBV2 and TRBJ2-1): EPEVTQTPSHQVTQMGQEVILRCVPISNHLYFYWYRQILGQKVEFLVSFYNNEISEKSEIFDDQFSVERPDGSNFTLKIRSTKLEDSAMYFCAGSPGHGGNEQFFGPGTRLTVL.

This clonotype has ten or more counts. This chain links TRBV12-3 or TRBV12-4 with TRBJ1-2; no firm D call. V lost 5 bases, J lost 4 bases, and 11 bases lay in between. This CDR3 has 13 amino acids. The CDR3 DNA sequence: TGTGCCAGCAGTGCCAGACTCGCCTATGGCTACACCTTC. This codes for CASSARLAYGYTF.

The DNA of the CDR3 is TGCGCCAGCAGTGTTGTATCAGGGGGGACCGGGGAGCTGTTTTTT. Protein sequence: CASSVVSGGTGELFF. This chain connects TRBV10-1 to TRBJ2-2, with D perhaps TRBD1 (7 bases). This CDR3 contains 15 residues. Trimming pared 4 bases from V and 5 bases from J, leaving 14 bases between. CDR1 is WNHNN, CDR2 SYGVQD, per germline (reference sequence).

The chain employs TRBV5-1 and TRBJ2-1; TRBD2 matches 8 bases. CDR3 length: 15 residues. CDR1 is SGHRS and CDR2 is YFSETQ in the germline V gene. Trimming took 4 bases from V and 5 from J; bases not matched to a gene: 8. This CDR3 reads CASSPGGGPNNEQFF. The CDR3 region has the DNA TGCGCCAGCAGCCCCGGGGGGGGGCCTAACAATGAGCAGTTCTTC.

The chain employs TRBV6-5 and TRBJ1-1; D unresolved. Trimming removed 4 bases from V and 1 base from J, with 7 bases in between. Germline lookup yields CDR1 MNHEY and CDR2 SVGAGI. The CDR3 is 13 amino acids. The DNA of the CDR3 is TGTGCCAGCAGTTCGGCTACGAACACTGAAGCTTTCTTT. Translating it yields CASSSATNTEAFF.